The 13 T cell receptor beta chains below were found in one sample sequenced in a study of blood T cells in healthy people across ages. Next came a second PCR, run for about 7 to 12 cycles, which used a sample-barcoded 5' primer along with a J-beta primer mix. MiXCR, applied by TCRdb to the 5' RACE reads, yields one record per CDR3 protein. The data contain hundreds of thousands of distinct CDR3 sequences, more than 55% of them singletons. Sequenced input: blood. These receptor sequences come from a man aged 40-55 years in good health.

V is TRBV5-5 and J is TRBJ1-1, with D maybe TRBD1 (5 bases). The V end lost 4 bases, the J end lost 0 bases, and 7 bases lay between the germline ends. This CDR3 comprises 13 residues. Germline lookup yields CDR1 SGHKS and CDR2 YYEKEE (reference sequence). The CDR3 is CASSRDVNTEAFF. CDR3 bases: TGTGCCAGCAGCCGGGACGTGAACACTGAAGCTTTCTTT.

This clonotype has only one observation. A read error may be the cause here, since a much bigger clone is one base away. V is TRBV4-3 and J is TRBJ1-2; the D is unclear. Germline V gives CDR1 LGHNA, CDR2 YSLEER. The CDR3 extends over 15 amino acids. The CDR3 DNA reads as TGCGCCAGCAGCCAAGATCTAAACCGTAACTATGTCTACACCTTC. As protein: CASSQDLNRNYVYTF.

The chain uses TRBV28 and TRBJ1-4, with TRBD1 matching over 8 bases. J gave up 3 bases and V 3 bases, and 6 bases lay outside the gene matches. Germline-derived CDR1 and CDR2 are MDHEN and SYDVKM. This CDR3 spans 16 amino acids. CDR3 sequence: CASSFSGGIANEKLFF. The CDR3 coding sequence is TGTGCCAGCAGTTTCTCAGGGGGCATTGCTAATGAAAAACTGTTTTTT.

V gene TRBV29-1 combines with J gene TRBJ2-5, with D maybe TRBD1 (6 bases). CDR3 size: 13 residues. The V gene lost 0 bases and the J gene lost 4 bases, with 9 bases spanning the gap. Looked up from germline, CDR1 is SQVTM and CDR2 is ANQGSEA. CDR3 sequence reads: CSVEEGAGETQYF. CDR3 in DNA: TGCAGCGTTGAAGAGGGGGCAGGAGAGACCCAGTACTTC.

CDR3 coding DNA: TGTGCTAGTGGTTTTAGCACTCATAGCAATCAGCCCCAGCATTTT. It yields the protein CASGFSTHSNQPQHF. This chain uses TRBV12-5 with TRBJ1-5, with unresolved D. CDR1 and CDR2 from the germline V gene are LGHNT and FRNRAP. The V end was cut by 3 bases, the J end by 0 bases, with 9 bases between. The length of the CDR3 is 15 residues.

This chain connects TRBV27 to TRBJ2-1; perhaps TRBD1 as D (6 bases). Per germline, CDR1 MNHEY and CDR2 SMNVEV (reference sequence). Trimming left V 3 bases short and J 5 bases short, with 29 bases between. The CDR3 length is 20 residues. The CDR3 sequence: CASSFVKDRQHKGRDNEQFF. Written as DNA, the CDR3 is TGTGCCAGCAGTTTCGTAAAGGACAGACAACATAAAGGCCGGGACAATGAGCAGTTCTTC.

V is TRBV4-1 and J is TRBJ2-6; 10 bases align to TRBD1. Germline V gene lookup returns CDR1 MGHRA and CDR2 YSYEKL. This CDR3 has 18 residues. The junction had 9 bases not matched to a gene; V was cut back by 6 bases and J by 1 base. CDR3 protein: CASRRPGQGKSGANVLTF. For the CDR3, the DNA is TGCGCCAGCAGAAGGCCGGGACAGGGGAAATCTGGGGCCAACGTCCTGACTTTC.

The chain recombines TRBV29-1 with TRBJ1-5; D gene ambiguous. This CDR3 spans 12 amino acids. The ends were cut back, 4 bases at V and 7 bases at J, with 11 bases in the middle. Germline V gives CDR1 SQVTM, CDR2 ANQGSEA. The CDR3 protein is CSVGERTQPQHF. DNA of the CDR3: TGCAGCGTTGGGGAAAGGACCCAGCCCCAGCATTTT. Using reference TRBV29-1 and TRBJ1-5 for the parts outside the CDR3, the full variable domain is SAVISQKPSRDICQRGTSLTIQCQVDSQVTMMFWYRQQPGQSLTLIATANQGSEATYESGFVIDKFPISRPNLTFSTLTVSNMSPEDSSIYLCSVGERTQPQHFGDGTRLSIL.

This clonotype showed up just a few times. The genes are TRBV20-1 and TRBJ2-5, with TRBD1 matching 10 bases. V was pared by 0 bases and J by 0 bases, with 10 bases of the junction left unmatched. Germline V gene sequence: CDR1 DFQATT, CDR2 SNEGSKA (reference sequence). This CDR3 region has 18 residues. CDR3 DNA sequence: TGCAGTGCTAGAGATATCAAGGGACAGGGGCCGGACCAAGAGACCCAGTACTTC. Amino acids: CSARDIKGQGPDQETQYF.

The rearrangement uses TRBV2 and TRBJ2-2; D unclear. V lost 3 bases and J lost 0, with 8 bases in between. The germline V gene encodes CDR1 SNHLY and CDR2 FYNNEI. The CDR3 runs to 15 residues. CDR3 nucleotide sequence: TGTGCCAGCAGTGATGGTCCCGCGAACACCGGGGAGCTGTTTTTT. It codes for CASSDGPANTGELFF. Supplemented by reference TRBV2 and TRBJ2-2, the full variable domain reads EPEVTQTPSHQVTQMGQEVILRCVPISNHLYFYWYRQILGQKVEFLVSFYNNEISEKSEIFDDQFSVERPDGSNFTLKIRSTKLEDSAMYFCASSDGPANTGELFFGEGSRLTVL.

The rearrangement links TRBV9 to TRBJ2-1; 13 nucleotides line up with TRBD2. Gene TRBJ2-7 matches the end of the DNA better, so the J call may be wrong. The CDR3 is 20 residues long. Per germline, CDR1 SGDLS and CDR2 YYNGEE. In DNA, the CDR3 is TGTGCCAGCAGCGTAGGAGAGGCTCAACTAGCGGGAGGGCCTCGGGACGAGCAGTACTTC. As protein: CASSVGEAQLAGGPRDEQYF.

This clonotype was detected a few times. The gene calls are TRBV6-1 and TRBJ2-7; 7 bases fit TRBD2. Germline loops: CDR1 MNHNS, CDR2 SASEGT. This CDR3 has 15 amino acids. V lost 3 bases and J lost 4; bases outside the gene matches: 9. CDR3 region: CASSDLAVLGYEQYF. For the CDR3, the DNA is TGTGCCAGCAGTGATCTAGCGGTGTTGGGGTACGAGCAGTACTTC.

The J gene is TRBJ2-1, the V gene TRBV27; TRBD1 aligns across 9 bases. V was clipped by 9 bases and J by 7 bases; unmatched bases: 10. Germline assignment: CDR1 MNHEY and CDR2 SMNVEV (reference sequence). The CDR3 spans 14 residues. DNA of the CDR3: TGTGCCAGTAGAATGGACAGGGGTGGAAATGAGCAGTTCTTC. This codes for CASRMDRGGNEQFF.